Below, one T cell receptor beta chain is given with its context. Its specificity is unknown. This entry belongs to a study of shared clonotypes between healthy human individuals. Each subset's genomic DNA was split evenly across several immunoSEQ plates. Measured with immunoSEQ multiplex PCR; TCRdb has only the in-frame clones, and not every one. The sample comprises 550,000 to 850,000 clones, approximately 79% of which are singletons, and more than 1.5% rests with the top ten. The CDR3 covers 15 residues. Germline-derived CDR1 and CDR2 are SGHRS and YFSETQ. J gave up 6 bases and V 2 bases, and 5 bases lay outside the gene matches. Study observations and caveats: Clonotype sharing among donors was thought likely to change with sequencing depth.

The chain employs TRBV5-1 and TRBJ2-1, with TRBD2 matching over 10 bases. The sequence derives from a woman aged 25 to 39 in good health. The sample taken for sequencing was memory CD4+ T cells sorted from blood. Indicated subset: CD45RA-negative fraction. The CDR3 loop is CASSLTASGSNEQFF. The CDR3 nucleotides are TGCGCCAGCAGCTTAACGGCTAGCGGGAGCAATGAGCAGTTCTTC.